A single sample gave rise to the 21 T cell receptor beta chains below, sequenced in a study of T cell responses to AZD1222 COVID-19 vaccine. Produced via immunoSEQ multiplex PCR; TCRdb's table is partial and in-frame only. The sample lists some 170,000 clones; around nine tenths were seen once. The input for sequencing was peripheral blood, taken 28 days after the second AZD1222 dose. The source is an adult who received the AZD1222 COVID-19 vaccine.

The chain recombines TRBV6-5 with TRBJ2-7; 8 nucleotides align to TRBD1. Germline V gives CDR1 MNHEY, CDR2 SVGAGI. The CDR3 is 13 amino acids. With 6 bases clipped from V and 7 bases from J, the junction kept 8 bases outside the gene matches. The CDR3, as DNA: TGTGCCAGCAGAGCAGGGGGCGCGGGGGAGCAGTACTTC. The encoded protein is CASRAGGAGEQYF.

The chain is built from TRBV1 and TRBJ2-5; the table's D gene call, TRBD2, was not cross checked with the DNA. TRBV1 is a recognized pseudogene. The CDR3 sequence is 16 residues long. Here the CDR3 DNA reads TGCACCAGCAGCCAAGATTTCCCAGCGGGGGAAGAGACCCAGTACTTC. Translated: CTSSQDFPAGEETQYF.

This chain connects TRBV5-5 to TRBJ1-6, with D maybe TRBD1 (6 bases). Trimming removed 2 bases at V and 7 bases at J, with 13 bases between. The length of the CDR3 is 15 residues. CDR1 is SGHKS and CDR2 is YYEKEE in the germline V gene (reference sequence). The CDR3 loop reads CASSFKWQGNSPLHF. The CDR3 DNA sequence: TGTGCCAGCAGCTTTAAGTGGCAGGGGAATTCACCCCTCCACTTT.

The V gene is TRBV3-1 (or the pseudogene TRBV3-2), the J gene TRBJ2-6; D might be TRBD2 (5 bases). CDR1 LGHDT and CDR2 YNNKEL come from the germline V gene (reference sequence). V lost 1 base, J lost 4 bases, and 14 bases lay in between. There are 17 residues in the CDR3. CDR3 nucleotides: TGTGCCAGCAGCCAAGTCGCGGGTTCGACCGGGGCCAACGTCCTGACTTTC. Its translation: CASSQVAGSTGANVLTF.

The chain links TRBV6-5 to TRBJ1-4; a possible D gene is TRBD1 (5 bases). V dropped 6 bases and J dropped 3 bases, with 11 bases sitting between them. The CDR3 contains 14 residues. Germline CDR1 is MNHEY and CDR2 is SVGAGI. The CDR3 region has the DNA TGTGCCAGCAGCCGCGACAGCCCTAATGAAAAACTGTTTTTT. Translating gives CASSRDSPNEKLFF.

The chain is built from TRBV7-2 and TRBJ1-2; maybe TRBD1 (6 bases). Germline loops: CDR1 SGHTA, CDR2 FQGNSA. This CDR3 spans 15 amino acids. The ends were cut back, 5 bases at V and 3 bases at J, with 16 bases in the middle. This CDR3 is CASSAGQTFYYGYTF. The DNA for the CDR3 is TGTGCCAGCAGCGCAGGACAGACTTTTTACTATGGCTACACCTTC.

The gene calls are TRBV5-5 and TRBJ1-1, with 8 bases that match TRBD1. The germline gives CDR1 SGHKS, CDR2 YYEKEE (reference sequence). The CDR3 spans 14 residues. J lost 4 bases, V lost 3 bases, and 5 bases had no gene match. The CDR3 DNA reads TGTGCCAGCAGCTATCAGGGGGCGAGCACTGAAGCTTTCTTT. Residues: CASSYQGASTEAFF. The whole variable domain, remainder taken from reference TRBV5-5 and TRBJ1-1, is DAGVTQSPTHLIKTRGQQVTLRCSPISGHKSVSWYQQVLGQGPQFIFQYYEKEERGRGNFPDRFSARQFPNYSSELNVNALLLGDSALYLCASSYQGASTEAFFGQGTRLTVV.

The chain recombines TRBV19 with TRBJ2-5, with D unclear. Trimming left V 6 bases short and J 4 bases short, with 6 bases between. The CDR3 consists of 11 residues. Germline-derived CDR1 and CDR2 are LNHDA and SQIVND (reference sequence). The CDR3 reads CASRNSETQYF. The CDR3 region has the DNA TGTGCCAGTAGAAACTCAGAGACCCAGTACTTC.

This chain links TRBV7-9 with TRBJ1-3; D uncertain. Germline CDR1 is SEHNR and CDR2 is FQNEAQ (reference sequence). Trimming left V 5 bases short and J 0 bases short, with 8 bases between. CDR3 length: 14 residues. CDR3 protein: CASSPGDSGNTIYF. The CDR3 DNA sequence: TGTGCCAGCAGCCCAGGCGACTCTGGAAACACCATATATTTT. Drawing the rest from reference TRBV7-9 and TRBJ1-3, the complete variable domain is DTGVSQNPRHKITKRGQNVTFRCDPISEHNRLYWYRQTLGQGPEFLTYFQNEAQLEKSRLLSDRFSAERPKGSFSTLEIQRTEQGDSAMYLCASSPGDSGNTIYFGEGSWLTVV.

A few counts support this clone. V is TRBV3-1 (or the pseudogene TRBV3-2) and J is TRBJ1-5, with D tentatively TRBD1 (5 bases). CDR3 size: 14 residues. Germline V CDR1 and CDR2: LGHDT, YNNKEL (reference sequence). Deletions cut 4 bases from V and 7 bases from J, with 14 bases between. The CDR3 protein is CASSRGRENQPQHF. CDR3 DNA sequence: TGTGCCAGCAGCCGGGGACGGGAAAACCAGCCCCAGCATTTT.

The V and J genes are TRBV7-8 and TRBJ2-4, with TRBD1 matching 9 bases. Trimming at V came to 5 bases and at J to 3 bases, leaving 8 bases not matched to a gene. This CDR3 comprises 16 residues. CDR1 and CDR2 (germline): SGHVS, FQNEAQ. The CDR3 coding sequence is TGTGCCAGCAGCGTTTTGACAGGGGGTGGCAAAAACATTCAGTACTTC. This translates into CASSVLTGGGKNIQYF.

The chain combines TRBV24-1 with TRBJ2-6; tentative D call: TRBD1 (6 bases). This CDR3 is built from 15 residues. Germline-derived CDR1 and CDR2 are KGHDR and SFDVKD. The ends were cut back, 3 bases at V and 4 bases at J, with 9 bases in the middle. Here the CDR3 reads CATSDTGSGANVLTF. CDR3 in DNA: TGTGCCACCAGTGATACAGGGTCGGGGGCCAACGTCCTGACTTTC.

This chain uses TRBV6-5 with TRBJ2-3; 8 nucleotides agree with TRBD1. The germline CDR1 and CDR2 sequences are MNHEY and SVGAGI. V gave up 3 bases and J gave up 3 bases; unmatched junction bases: 5. The length of the CDR3 is 15 residues. The CDR3 region has the DNA TGTGCCAGCAGTTATTCCGGACAGGGAACAGATACGCAGTATTTT. This encodes CASSYSGQGTDTQYF.

The V call is TRBV19, the J call TRBJ1-6; maybe TRBD1 (5 bases). V shed 6 bases and J shed 11 bases, with 14 bases lying between them. This CDR3 region has 13 residues. Germline-derived CDR1 and CDR2 are LNHDA and SQIVND (reference sequence). The CDR3 spells CASSWQGRTPLHF. The CDR3 coding sequence is TGTGCCAGTAGCTGGCAGGGTAGGACACCCCTCCACTTT.

This clone appeared once. The V and J genes are TRBV9 and TRBJ1-3; D possibly corresponds to TRBD1 (5 bases). There are 13 residues in the CDR3. Germline CDR1 and CDR2: SGDLS and YYNGEE. V gave up 1 base and J gave up 7 bases, with 9 bases separating them. CDR3 residues: CASSVPRANTIYF. Written as DNA, the CDR3 is TGTGCCAGCAGCGTACCCAGGGCGAACACCATATATTTT.

The chain carries TRBV6-5 and TRBJ1-5, with D possibly matching TRBD1 (6 bases). Trimming pared 5 bases from V and 2 bases from J, leaving 7 bases between. This CDR3 has 13 residues. Germline V gene sequence: CDR1 MNHEY, CDR2 SVGAGI. The CDR3 is CASSRGGNQPQHF. The CDR3 DNA follows: TGTGCCAGCAGTAGGGGGGGCAATCAGCCCCAGCATTTT.

This clone was counted a few times. The chain links TRBV6-5 to TRBJ1-2, with D perhaps matching TRBD1 (5 bases). V was trimmed by 2 bases and J by 7 bases, leaving 5 bases between them. This CDR3 has 11 amino acids. CDR1 and CDR2 from the germline V gene are MNHEY and SVGAGI. For the CDR3, the DNA is TGTGCCAGCAGTTACGGGGGTGGCTACACCTTC. Its translation is CASSYGGGYTF.

The CDR3: CASSLGDRGLYEQYF. CDR3 DNA: TGTGCCAGCAGCTTAGGGGACAGGGGTCTTTACGAGCAGTACTTC. The V and J genes are TRBV7-6 and TRBJ2-7, with 10 nucleotides matching TRBD1. The CDR3 is 15 amino acids. The germline V gene has CDR1 SGHVS and CDR2 FNYEAQ. V trimming: 1 base; J trimming: 4 bases; junction bases outside the gene matches: 4.

This sequence joins TRBV12-5 and TRBJ1-5; D is possibly TRBD1 (6 bases). The ends were cut back, 0 bases at V and 11 bases at J, with 14 bases in the middle. The CDR3 spans 14 residues. Germline values: CDR1 LGHNT, CDR2 FRNRAP. The chain's CDR3 is CASGLVGGQEAQHF. Written as DNA, the CDR3 is TGTGCTAGTGGTTTGGTAGGGGGGCAAGAGGCCCAGCATTTT.

This clone was counted only a few times. The sample has other DNA sequences that encode this CDR3 too. The chain combines TRBV18 with TRBJ2-7; D possibly corresponds to TRBD2 (5 bases). Trimming shortened V by 2 bases and J by 3 bases, and 5 bases separated the two germline ends. This CDR3 is built from 12 residues. Germline V gene sequence: CDR1 KGHSH, CDR2 LQKENI. CDR3 amino acids: CASSPEGYEQYF. The CDR3 DNA is TGTGCCAGCTCACCAGAGGGCTACGAGCAGTACTTC.

The chain recombines TRBV5-1 with TRBJ1-1; TRBD1 aligns across 12 bases. There are 14 residues in the CDR3. The V gene's germline CDR1 is SGHRS and CDR2 YFSETQ. J lost 3 bases, V lost 6 bases, and 3 bases had no gene match. CDR3 region: CASKGQGADTEAFF. The DNA of the CDR3 is TGCGCCAGCAAGGGACAGGGGGCTGACACTGAAGCTTTCTTT. Variable domain in full (rest from reference TRBV5-1 and TRBJ1-1): KAGVTQTPRYLIKTRGQQVTLSCSPISGHRSVSWYQQTPGQGLQFLFEYFSETQRNKGNFPGRFSGRQFSNSRSEMNVSTLELGDSALYLCASKGQGADTEAFFGQGTRLTVV.